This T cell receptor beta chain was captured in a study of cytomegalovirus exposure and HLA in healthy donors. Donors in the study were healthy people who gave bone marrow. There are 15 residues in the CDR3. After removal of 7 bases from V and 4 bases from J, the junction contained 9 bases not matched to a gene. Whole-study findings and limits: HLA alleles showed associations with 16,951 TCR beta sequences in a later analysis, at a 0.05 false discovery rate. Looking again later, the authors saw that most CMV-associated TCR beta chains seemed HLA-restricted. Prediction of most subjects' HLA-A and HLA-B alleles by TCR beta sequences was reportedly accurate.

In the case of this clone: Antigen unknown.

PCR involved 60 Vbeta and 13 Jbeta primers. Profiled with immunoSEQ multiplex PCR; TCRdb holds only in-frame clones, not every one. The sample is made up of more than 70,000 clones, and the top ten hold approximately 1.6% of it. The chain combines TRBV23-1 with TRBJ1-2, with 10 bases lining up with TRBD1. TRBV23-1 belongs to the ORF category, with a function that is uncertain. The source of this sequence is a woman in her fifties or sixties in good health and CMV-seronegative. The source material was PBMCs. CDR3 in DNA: TGCGCCAGCATGGGACAGGGGCTTTCACTCTATGGCTACACCTTC. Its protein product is CASMGQGLSLYGYTF.